Below are 21 T cell receptor beta chains sequenced from a single sample in a study of blood T cell repertoires in COVID-19. Repertoires were generated with immunoSEQ multiplex PCR, while TCRdb's copy carries only in-frame clones and drops some. Found here are a few hundred thousand clones, roughly 90% of them singletons; the top ten hold 8.5% to 14%. The sequenced material came from peripheral blood. The receptor set was obtained from a woman in her 30s with COVID-19, enrolled during active disease.

The rearrangement uses TRBV3-1 (or the pseudogene TRBV3-2) and TRBJ1-2, with a tentative D call TRBD1 (5 bases). The CDR3 sequence is 16 residues long. Trimming left V 4 bases short and J 4 bases short, with 19 bases between. Germline CDR1 reads LGHDT; CDR2 reads YNNKEL (reference sequence). CDR3 protein: CASSPQWSGDSYGYTF. The CDR3 DNA reads TGTGCCAGCAGCCCACAGTGGTCGGGAGACAGCTATGGCTACACCTTC.

This sequence joins TRBV5-1 and TRBJ1-4; D is possibly TRBD1 (6 bases). The CDR3 contains 14 residues. Germline CDR1 reads SGHRS; CDR2 reads YFSETQ. Deletions cut 4 bases from V and 5 bases from J, with 12 bases between. CDR3 amino acids: CASSRAQGNEKLFF. The DNA for the CDR3 is TGCGCCAGCAGCAGGGCACAGGGAAATGAAAAACTGTTTTTT.

This chain joins TRBV24-1 and TRBJ2-7; 7 bases align to TRBD2. Trimming cost V 5 bases and J 5 bases; bases outside gene matches: 5. The CDR3 length is 13 residues. Germline values: CDR1 KGHDR, CDR2 SFDVKD. CDR3 residues: CATSGVGGDEQYF. CDR3 sequence (DNA): TGTGCCACCAGTGGCGTGGGAGGGGACGAGCAGTACTTC.

The J gene is TRBJ2-3, the V gene TRBV19; 8 nucleotides agree with TRBD2. The CDR3 extends over 17 amino acids. V lost 4 bases and J lost 1; bases outside the gene matches: 10. The germline gives CDR1 LNHDA, CDR2 SQIVND (reference sequence). The CDR3 loop reads CASSKGLVSAGTDTQYF. The DNA of the CDR3 is TGTGCCAGTAGTAAGGGACTAGTCAGCGCTGGCACAGATACGCAGTATTTT.

The chain uses TRBV28 and TRBJ2-5; TRBD2 matches at 11 bases. V shed 5 bases, J shed 2 bases, and the junction held 16 bases outside the gene matches. This CDR3 comprises 19 residues. Looked up from germline, CDR1 is MDHEN and CDR2 is SYDVKM. The CDR3, as DNA: TGTGCCAGCAGTAAAAGGGCCCTAGCGGGGGGCCAAAATCAAGAGACCCAGTACTTC. This encodes CASSKRALAGGQNQETQYF.

V is TRBV3-1 (or the pseudogene TRBV3-2) and J is TRBJ1-6; unclear D gene. The germline CDR1 and CDR2 sequences are LGHDT and YNNKEL (reference sequence). This CDR3 spans 14 amino acids. Between the trimmed V and J ends, which lost 4 bases and 6 bases, there was a span of 10 bases. As DNA, the CDR3 is TGTGCCAGCAGCCGAGAAAACTTTAATTCACCCCTCCACTTT. This sequence encodes CASSRENFNSPLHF.

The chain uses TRBV28 and TRBJ1-2; D remains unclear. The germline V gene has CDR1 MDHEN and CDR2 SYDVKM. This CDR3 is 14 amino acids long. The V and J ends lost 3 bases and 2 bases respectively, with 10 bases between them. The CDR3 loop reads CASSFTAVNYGYTF. The CDR3 coding sequence is TGTGCCAGCAGTTTTACAGCGGTCAACTATGGCTACACCTTC.

This clone was detected only once. In nucleotides, the CDR3 is TGCGCCAGCAGCCCTCGGTGGCCCGGGAATAATTCACCCCTCCACTTT. Its translation: CASSPRWPGNNSPLHF. The chain joins TRBV5-1 to TRBJ1-6; D uncertain. The CDR3 covers 16 residues. V was cut by 4 bases and J by 5 bases, with 16 bases left in between. In germline, CDR1 is SGHRS, CDR2 YFSETQ. Complete variable domain (other parts from reference TRBV5-1 and TRBJ1-6): KAGVTQTPRYLIKTRGQQVTLSCSPISGHRSVSWYQQTPGQGLQFLFEYFSETQRNKGNFPGRFSGRQFSNSRSEMNVSTLELGDSALYLCASSPRWPGNNSPLHFGNGTRLTVT.

V is TRBV28 and J is TRBJ2-1; D might be TRBD1 (6 bases). CDR1 is MDHEN, CDR2 SYDVKM, per germline. The CDR3 contains 14 residues. V gave up 3 bases and J gave up 8 bases, with 14 bases separating them. The CDR3 here is CASSFISGTHEQFF. In DNA form, the CDR3 reads TGTGCCAGCAGTTTCATCTCCGGGACACATGAGCAGTTCTTC.

The chain recombines TRBV15 with TRBJ2-7; D is unclear. CDR1 and CDR2 (germline): LNHNV, YYDKDF (reference sequence). There are 12 residues in the CDR3. Trimming took off 0 bases at V and 7 bases at J, with 7 bases between the two ends. The CDR3 DNA sequence: TGTGCCACCAGCAGAGATCGGAGAGAGCAGTACTTC. Translating gives CATSRDRREQYF.

The chain has TRBV5-5 and TRBJ1-3; 8 bases match TRBD1. The CDR3 has 15 residues. The V segment lost 2 bases and the J segment 2 bases; nucleotides outside the gene matches: 3. Germline V gene lookup returns CDR1 SGHKS and CDR2 YYEKEE (reference sequence). The CDR3 DNA reads as TGTGCCAGCAGCTTTGGACAGGGAGCTGGAAACACCATATATTTT. As protein: CASSFGQGAGNTIYF.

The rearrangement uses TRBV6-5 and TRBJ2-6; TRBD1 might be the D (6 bases). The ends were cut back, 7 bases at V and 10 bases at J, with 20 bases in the middle. The CDR3 length is 15 residues. Germline V lookup: CDR1 MNHEY, CDR2 SVGAGI. CDR3 loop: CASTLMVAGDNVLTF. The CDR3 region has the DNA TGTGCCAGCACTCTAATGGTAGCAGGGGATAACGTCCTGACTTTC.

V gene TRBV15 combines with J gene TRBJ2-2; 8 bases are a match to TRBD1. The germline V gene encodes CDR1 LNHNV and CDR2 YYDKDF (reference sequence). Trimming cost V 1 base and J 3 bases; bases outside gene matches: 10. CDR3 size: 18 residues. CDR3 amino acids: CATSRGMPGGLDTGELFF. CDR3 DNA sequence: TGTGCCACCAGCAGAGGAATGCCAGGGGGCTTAGACACCGGGGAGCTGTTTTTT.

This chain uses TRBV9 with TRBJ1-1; TRBD1 matches at 9 bases. Germline CDR1 reads SGDLS; CDR2 reads YYNGEE. J was trimmed by 1 base and V by 4 bases; bases with no gene match: 2. This CDR3 contains 14 residues. CDR3 nucleotide sequence: TGTGCCAGCAGCAGGACAGGGGAGAACACTGAAGCTTTCTTT. Translating gives CASSRTGENTEAFF.

The chain uses TRBV7-9 and TRBJ2-1; TRBD1 agrees at 7 bases. V was clipped by 4 bases and J by 6 bases; unmatched bases: 12. Germline CDR1 SEHNR, CDR2 FQNEAQ (reference sequence). CDR3 length: 16 amino acids. Here the CDR3 DNA reads TGTGCCAGCAGCTCCCAGGGGGTTTTTTCTTTCAATGAGCAGTTCTTC. Amino acids: CASSSQGVFSFNEQFF. The variable domain in full, with the rest retrieved from reference TRBV7-9 and TRBJ2-1, is DTGVSQNPRHKITKRGQNVTFRCDPISEHNRLYWYRQTLGQGPEFLTYFQNEAQLEKSRLLSDRFSAERPKGSFSTLEIQRTEQGDSAMYLCASSSQGVFSFNEQFFGPGTRLTVL.

In this sample, this clone turned up once. The V call is TRBV6-1, the J call TRBJ2-7; D may be TRBD1 (6 bases). Trimming cost V 3 bases and J 0 bases, with 12 bases left between them. From germline, CDR1 is MNHNS and CDR2 SASEGT. The CDR3 length is 15 residues. The CDR3 loop reads CASSEGNRASYEQYF. The DNA for the CDR3 is TGTGCCAGCAGTGAGGGGAACAGGGCCTCCTACGAGCAGTACTTC.

This clone was counted only a few times. The rearrangement joins TRBV4-1 to TRBJ1-2; possible D gene TRBD1, 5 bases. The germline V gene encodes CDR1 MGHRA and CDR2 YSYEKL. The CDR3 has 14 residues. V lost 0 bases and J lost 4, with 9 bases in between. CDR3 residues: CASSQDAGFYGYTF. DNA for the CDR3: TGCGCCAGCAGCCAAGATGCAGGGTTCTATGGCTACACCTTC.

The chain uses TRBV19 and TRBJ2-1; D is perhaps TRBD2 (6 bases). V lost 3 bases and J 4 bases, leaving 13 bases between the germline ends. CDR1 LNHDA and CDR2 SQIVND come from the germline V gene (reference sequence). This CDR3 comprises 15 residues. CDR3 protein: CASSMGRGLYNEQFF. The DNA of the CDR3 is TGTGCCAGTAGTATGGGGCGGGGCCTTTACAATGAGCAGTTCTTC.

The chain employs TRBV7-6 and TRBJ2-4; TRBD2 is a possible D gene (6 bases). Germline V gene data show CDR1 as SGHVS and CDR2 as FNYEAQ. Trimming pared 0 bases from V and 7 bases from J, leaving 13 bases between. This CDR3 has 15 residues. Here the CDR3 DNA reads TGTGCCAGCAGCTTAGCCCTGGGGGGATCGAACATTCAGTACTTC. The encoded protein is CASSLALGGSNIQYF.

The CDR3 region has the DNA TGCGCCAGCAGCCGGGGGGAGGGAGCTTTCTTT. Its translation is CASSRGEGAFF. The genes are TRBV4-1 and TRBJ1-1; D possibly corresponds to TRBD1 (5 bases). The CDR3 length is 11 residues. V shed 4 bases and J shed 10 bases, with 10 bases lying between them. Germline lookup yields CDR1 MGHRA and CDR2 YSYEKL.

The V gene is TRBV7-9, the J gene TRBJ2-1; the match to TRBD1 covers 7 bases. V was clipped by 5 bases and J by 1 base; unmatched bases: 11. Germline CDR1 SEHNR, CDR2 FQNEAQ (reference sequence). This CDR3 has 17 amino acids. The CDR3, as DNA: TGTGCCAGCAGCGGCCGCACAGGGGAGTTGTCCTACAATGAGCAGTTCTTC. Translated, it gives CASSGRTGELSYNEQFF.